This T cell receptor beta chain was sequenced during a study of early T cells in non-severe SARS-CoV-2 infection. This clonotype was seen at least ten times. Each CDR3 protein is one row after TCRdb ran MiXCR on the 5' RACE reads. The repertoire holds 90,000 to 120,000 distinct CDR3 sequences, with 11% as singletons. The CDR3 loop spans 16 amino acids. Germline V gene data show CDR1 as SGHTA and CDR2 as FQGNSA. The ends lost 1 base at V and 2 bases at J; junction bases unmatched: 5. The chain joins TRBV7-2 to TRBJ2-7, with 10 bases identical to TRBD2. The sequence came from an adult who was a healthcare worker with PCR-confirmed SARS-CoV-2 infection or an uninfected control (not recorded which). Sequencing used whole blood. The CDR3 region is CASSLGLAGAAYEQYF. DNA of the CDR3: TGTGCCAGCAGCTTAGGTCTAGCGGGAGCCGCCTACGAGCAGTACTTC.